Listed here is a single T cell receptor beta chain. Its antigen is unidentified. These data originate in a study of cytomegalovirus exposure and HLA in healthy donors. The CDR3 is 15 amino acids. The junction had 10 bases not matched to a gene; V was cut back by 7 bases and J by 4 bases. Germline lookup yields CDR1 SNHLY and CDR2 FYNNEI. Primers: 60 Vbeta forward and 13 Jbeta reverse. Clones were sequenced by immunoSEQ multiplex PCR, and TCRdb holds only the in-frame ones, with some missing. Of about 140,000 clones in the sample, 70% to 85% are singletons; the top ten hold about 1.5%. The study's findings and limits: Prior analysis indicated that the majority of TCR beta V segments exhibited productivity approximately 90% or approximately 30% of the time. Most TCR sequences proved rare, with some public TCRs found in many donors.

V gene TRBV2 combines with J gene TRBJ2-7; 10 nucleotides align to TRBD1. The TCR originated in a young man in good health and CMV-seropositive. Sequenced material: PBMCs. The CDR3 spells CASTPGQGFYYEQYF. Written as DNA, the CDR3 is TGTGCCAGCACCCCGGGACAGGGGTTCTATTACGAGCAGTACTTC.